The rows below give T cell receptor beta chains drawn from one sample of a study of T cell changes during pregnancy in multiple sclerosis. Profiling relied on immunoSEQ multiplex PCR, and the TCRdb table lists in-frame clones only, not all of them. The sample holds about 40,000 clones, 85% to 95% seen once. This material consisted of CD4+ T cells from peripheral blood mononuclear cells, taken before pregnancy. The receptor source for this set is a female donor with multiple sclerosis, enrolled in a pregnancy study. The conserved cysteine and the conserved F or W are not part of the CDR3 here. A D gene is named only where the DNA matches it firmly. Expanded clones get a size class; other rows say once, few or many, or leave the size out.

D	size	V	J	CDR3
TRBD1	-	TRBV7-9	TRBJ2-3	ASSLESTGWADTQY
-	-	TRBV7-2	TRBJ2-5	ASSSYYGEETQY
-	-	TRBV6-1	TRBJ1-1	ASSAQGNTEAF
TRBD2	-	TRBV27	TRBJ2-1	ASSSHGAGGRNEQF
TRBD1	-	TRBV5-5	TRBJ2-1	ASSLAGGLYNEQF
-	-	TRBV28	TRBJ2-7	ASSLPLYEQY
TRBD2	-	TRBV18	TRBJ2-1	ASSPLRTSGFNEQF
TRBD1	-	TRBV19	TRBJ2-7	ASSIQGQGDEQY
TRBD2	-	TRBV28	TRBJ2-6	ASSPPGGTGANVLT
TRBD2	-	TRBV19	TRBJ2-3	ASTLSGGDTDTQY
-	once	TRBV29-1	TRBJ2-7	SVVSVVYEQY
-	-	TRBV9	TRBJ2-5	ASSDARTTGFEETQY
-	-	TRBV7-2	TRBJ1-1	ASSPRDMNTEAF
-	-	TRBV11-3	TRBJ2-3	ASSLGGSSSDTQY
-	-	TRBV19	TRBJ2-5	ASRTRGEKTQY
TRBD1	-	TRBV18	TRBJ2-1	ASSPRGQGANDEQF
TRBD2	-	TRBV10-2	TRBJ2-1	ASGGSLAGVSNEQF
-	-	TRBV7-6	TRBJ2-7	ASSSRQTYEQY